This T cell receptor beta chain is from a study of CD8+CD57+ T cells in acquired aplastic anemia. Trimming removed 0 bases from V and 6 bases from J, with 9 bases in between. The germline V gene encodes CDR1 SGDLS and CDR2 YYNGEE. The CDR3 contains 13 residues. This clonotype was seen repeatedly, ten times or more. The antigen is unknown. Sequencing was done on patients that had shown CD8+CD57+ cell expansion by flow cytometry. Acquired aplastic anemia of severe grade affected all patients. Patients had received no therapy at the time of blood sampling. Study observations and caveats: The same twenty-nine CD8+ CDR3 sequences occurred in patients and in controls.

Researchers used genomic DNA as the template to profile TCR beta VDJ and CDR3. One entry per CDR3 protein results from TCRdb running MiXCR on the reads. The sample lists under 250,000 distinct CDR3 sequences, roughly half occurring once. V is TRBV9 and J is TRBJ1-1; no reliable D call. Input material: sorted CD4+, CD8+, or CD8+CD57+ T cells (not recorded which) from PBMCs. This sequence was found in a human donor with aplastic anemia. The DNA of the CDR3 is TGTGCCAGCAGCGTAGCGGGATCGGCTGAAGCTTTCTTT. It encodes CASSVAGSAEAFF.